The clone carrying this TCR beta chain was seen a few times. This sample is drawn from a study of blood T cell repertoires in COVID-19. At the level of the study: T cells, B-cell-depleted T cells, or PBMCs provided the cDNA or gDNA that served as material.

Germline V gives CDR1 LNHDA, CDR2 SQIVND (reference sequence). CDR3 length: 17 amino acids. V lost 5 bases, J lost 0 bases, and 14 bases lay in between. The data were produced by immunoSEQ multiplex PCR, yet TCRdb's version contains in-frame clones alone and is incomplete. The sample yields around 300,000 clones, more than 75% seen once. The receptor comes from a man aged 50-59 years with active or convalescent COVID-19. V and J are TRBV19 and TRBJ1-6; D is unclear. The sequenced material came from peripheral blood. The CDR3 sequence is CASSLDLGSSYNSPLHF. The CDR3 nucleotides read TGTGCCAGTAGTCTGGACTTGGGGAGCTCCTATAATTCACCCCTCCACTTT. The full variable domain, with the rest looked up from reference TRBV19 and TRBJ1-6, is DGGITQSPKYLFRKEGQNVTLSCEQNLNHDAMYWYRQDPGQGLRLIYYSQIVNDFQKGDIAEGYSVSREKKESFPLTVTSAQKNPTAFYLCASSLDLGSSYNSPLHFGNGTRLTVT.